The clone carrying this T cell receptor (beta chain) appeared many times. Germline CDR1 and CDR2: MNHEY and SMNVEV (reference sequence). This CDR3 contains 16 residues. With V trimmed by 6 bases and J by 2 bases, 4 bases remained unmatched. The sample comes from a study of early T cells in non-severe SARS-CoV-2 infection. On the study more broadly: The study sequenced bulk RNA from unsorted whole blood, with chains unpaired.

In TCRdb, the 5' RACE reads were re-called with MiXCR into one record per CDR3 protein. Among approximately 90,000 distinct CDR3 sequences, about 12% were seen once, and the ten largest hold 4.4%. This chain connects TRBV27 to TRBJ2-1, with 13 nucleotides matching TRBD2. Sample: whole blood, taken at baseline. This clonotype was sampled from an adult who was a healthcare worker with PCR-confirmed SARS-CoV-2 infection or an uninfected control (not recorded which). CDR3 amino acids: CASRRLAGGPYNEQFF. CDR3 DNA: TGTGCCAGCAGGAGACTAGCGGGAGGTCCCTACAATGAGCAGTTCTTC.